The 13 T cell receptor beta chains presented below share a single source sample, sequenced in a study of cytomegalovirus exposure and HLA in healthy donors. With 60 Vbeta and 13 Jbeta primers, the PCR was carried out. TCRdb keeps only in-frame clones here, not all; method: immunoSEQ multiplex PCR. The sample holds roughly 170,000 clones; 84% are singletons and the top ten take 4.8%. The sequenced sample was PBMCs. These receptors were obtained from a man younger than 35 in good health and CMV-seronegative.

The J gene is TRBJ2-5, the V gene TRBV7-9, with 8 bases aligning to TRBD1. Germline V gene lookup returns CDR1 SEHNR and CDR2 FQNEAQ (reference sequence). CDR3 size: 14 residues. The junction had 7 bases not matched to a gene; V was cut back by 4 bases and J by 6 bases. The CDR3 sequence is CASSSRTGWQTQYF. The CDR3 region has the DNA TGTGCCAGCAGCTCACGGACAGGGTGGCAGACCCAGTACTTC.

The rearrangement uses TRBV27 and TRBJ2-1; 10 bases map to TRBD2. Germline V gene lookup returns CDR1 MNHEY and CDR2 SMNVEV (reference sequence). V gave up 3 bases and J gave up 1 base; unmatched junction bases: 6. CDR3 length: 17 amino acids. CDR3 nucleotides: TGTGCCAGCAGTTTCCCCCGGACTAGCGGATCCTACAATGAGCAGTTCTTC. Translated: CASSFPRTSGSYNEQFF.

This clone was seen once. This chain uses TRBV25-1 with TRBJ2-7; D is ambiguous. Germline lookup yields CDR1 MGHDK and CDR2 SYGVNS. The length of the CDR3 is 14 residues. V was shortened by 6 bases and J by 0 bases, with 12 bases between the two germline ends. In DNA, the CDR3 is TGTGCCAGCAGCAAACAGACGTACTCCTACGAGCAGTACTTC. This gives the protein CASSKQTYSYEQYF.

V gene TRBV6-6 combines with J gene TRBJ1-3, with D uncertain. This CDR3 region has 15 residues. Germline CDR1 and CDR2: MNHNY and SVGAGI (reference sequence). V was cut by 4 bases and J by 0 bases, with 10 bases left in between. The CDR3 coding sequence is TGTGCCAGCAGTTTTTCAGACACCTCTGGAAACACCATATATTTT. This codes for CASSFSDTSGNTIYF.

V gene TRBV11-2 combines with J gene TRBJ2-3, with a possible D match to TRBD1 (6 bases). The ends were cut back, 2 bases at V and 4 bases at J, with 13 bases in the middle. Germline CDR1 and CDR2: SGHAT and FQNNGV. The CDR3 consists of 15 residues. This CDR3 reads CASSLRIHRADTQYF. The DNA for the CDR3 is TGTGCCAGCAGCTTACGTATCCACAGGGCAGATACGCAGTATTTT.

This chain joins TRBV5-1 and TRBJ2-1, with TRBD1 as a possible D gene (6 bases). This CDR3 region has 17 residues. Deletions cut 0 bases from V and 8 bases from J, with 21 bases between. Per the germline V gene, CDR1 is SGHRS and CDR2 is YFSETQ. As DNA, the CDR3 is TGCGCCAGCAGCTTGGATGGTGCGAGGGGGAACCGGGATGAGCAGTTCTTC. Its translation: CASSLDGARGNRDEQFF.

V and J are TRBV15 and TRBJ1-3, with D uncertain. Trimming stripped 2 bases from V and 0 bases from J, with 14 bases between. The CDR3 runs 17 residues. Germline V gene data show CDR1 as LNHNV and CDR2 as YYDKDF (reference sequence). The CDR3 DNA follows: TGTGCCACCAGCAGAAACGTCTTTGGGCTCTCTGGAAACACCATATATTTT. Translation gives CATSRNVFGLSGNTIYF.

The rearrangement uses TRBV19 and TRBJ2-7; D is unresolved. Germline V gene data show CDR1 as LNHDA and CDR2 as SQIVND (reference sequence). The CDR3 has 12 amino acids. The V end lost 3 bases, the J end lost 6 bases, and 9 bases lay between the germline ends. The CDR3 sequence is CASSMAGREQYF. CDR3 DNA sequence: TGTGCCAGTAGTATGGCTGGGCGCGAGCAGTACTTC. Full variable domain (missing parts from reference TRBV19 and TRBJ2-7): DGGITQSPKYLFRKEGQNVTLSCEQNLNHDAMYWYRQDPGQGLRLIYYSQIVNDFQKGDIAEGYSVSREKKESFPLTVTSAQKNPTAFYLCASSMAGREQYFGPGTRLTVT.

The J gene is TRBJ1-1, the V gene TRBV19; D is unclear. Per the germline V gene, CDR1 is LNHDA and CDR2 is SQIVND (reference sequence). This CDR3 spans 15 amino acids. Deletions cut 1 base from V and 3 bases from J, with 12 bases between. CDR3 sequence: CASSIAATAYTEAFF. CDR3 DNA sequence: TGTGCCAGTAGTATAGCTGCTACAGCATACACTGAAGCTTTCTTT.

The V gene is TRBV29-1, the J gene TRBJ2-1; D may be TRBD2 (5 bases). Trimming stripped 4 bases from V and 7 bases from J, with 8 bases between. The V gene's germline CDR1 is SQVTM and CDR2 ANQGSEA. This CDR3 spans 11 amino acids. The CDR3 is CSVGGWNEQFF. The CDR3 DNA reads TGCAGCGTTGGCGGGTGGAATGAGCAGTTCTTC.

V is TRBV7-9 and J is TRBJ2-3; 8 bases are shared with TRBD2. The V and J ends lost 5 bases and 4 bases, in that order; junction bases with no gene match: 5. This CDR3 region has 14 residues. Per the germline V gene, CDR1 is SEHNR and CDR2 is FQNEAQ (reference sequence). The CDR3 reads CASSHSGEPDTQYF. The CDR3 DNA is TGTGCCAGCAGCCATAGCGGGGAGCCAGATACGCAGTATTTT.

In DNA, the CDR3 is TGTGCCAGCAGCCCCCGTTGGTCAGGCCCGAGAGCCTACGAGCAGTACTTC. It is translated as CASSPRWSGPRAYEQYF. The chain joins TRBV7-9 to TRBJ2-7, with D unresolved. CDR3 length: 17 amino acids. V lost 5 bases, J lost 2 bases, and 22 bases lay in between. Germline V gene data show CDR1 as SEHNR and CDR2 as FQNEAQ (reference sequence). The variable domain in full, with the rest retrieved from reference TRBV7-9 and TRBJ2-7, is DTGVSQNPRHKITKRGQNVTFRCDPISEHNRLYWYRQTLGQGPEFLTYFQNEAQLEKSRLLSDRFSAERPKGSFSTLEIQRTEQGDSAMYLCASSPRWSGPRAYEQYFGPGTRLTVT.

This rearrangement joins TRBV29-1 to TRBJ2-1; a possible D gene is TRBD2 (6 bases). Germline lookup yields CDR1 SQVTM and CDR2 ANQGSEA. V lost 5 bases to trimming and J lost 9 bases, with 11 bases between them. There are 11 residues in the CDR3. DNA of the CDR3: TGCAGCGTTAAACGGGGGAGTGAGCAGTTCTTC. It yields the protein CSVKRGSEQFF.